Listed below are T cell receptor beta chains from one sample, sequenced in a study of blood T cell repertoires in COVID-19. Profiled with immunoSEQ multiplex PCR; TCRdb holds only in-frame clones, not every one. The sample lists approximately 77,000 clones; 65% to 90% were seen once. Sequenced material: peripheral blood. Receptors originate from a man aged 45-65 years with COVID-19, enrolled during active disease. Each CDR3 is given with its conserved first and last residue. Each record gives: J gene, V gene, clone size, D gene, CDR3 DNA, CDR3 protein. The D gene is left open where the match is weak. Size values are once, few and many counts, or a class for expanded clones, and some rows have none.

TRBJ2-3 | TRBV27 | NA | TRBD2 | TGTGCCAGCAGTTTTTTGACTAGCGGAAGGGGAGATACGCAGTATTTT | CASSFLTSGRGDTQYF
TRBJ1-1 | TRBV14 | NA | TRBD1 | TGTGCCAGCAGCCAAGATCCCAGGGGGAAGGCTGAAGCTTTCTTT | CASSQDPRGKAEAFF
TRBJ2-7 | TRBV10-2 | NA | TRBD1 | TGCGCCAGCAGCCGGGACAGCTACGAGCAGTACTTC | CASSRDSYEQYF
TRBJ1-5 | TRBV30 | NA | NA | TGTGCCTGGAGTGCCATCCAGGGAGGTCAGCCCCAGCATTTT | CAWSAIQGGQPQHF
TRBJ1-2 | TRBV11-2 | NA | TRBD1 | TGTGCCAGCAGCTCGACAGGGTATGGCTACACCTTC | CASSSTGYGYTF
TRBJ1-1 | TRBV5-5 | NA | NA | TGTGCCAGCAGCCTTGCTGGCCATCCGAACACTGAAGCTTTCTTT | CASSLAGHPNTEAFF
TRBJ1-5 | TRBV27 | NA | NA | TGTGCCAGCAGTCCGGGGTACCTTTCCAATAGCAATCAGCCCCAGCATTTT | CASSPGYLSNSNQPQHF
TRBJ2-1 | TRBV28 | NA | NA | TGTGCCAGCAGTTTTGCGGAGCGGACTACAAGCTATGAGCAGTTCTTC | CASSFAERTTSYEQFF
TRBJ2-2 | TRBV28 | NA | TRBD1 | TGTGCCAGCAGTTTATCCACAGGGGCGCGGACCGGGGAGCTGTTTTTT | CASSLSTGARTGELFF
TRBJ1-1 | TRBV19 | NA | NA | TGTGCCAGTAGTGGGGCCCCCACGACAGTCACTGAAGCTTTCTTT | CASSGAPTTVTEAFF
TRBJ2-3 | TRBV6-5 | NA | TRBD2 | TGTGCCAGCAGTTACGGAGCGGGAGGGGCAGATACGCAGTATTTT | CASSYGAGGADTQYF
TRBJ1-1 | TRBV6-6 | NA | NA | TGTGCCAGCAGGGGCTTGAACACTGAAGCTTTCTTT | CASRGLNTEAFF
TRBJ2-3 | TRBV29-1 | NA | NA | TGCAGCGTAGAGGGCCAGTATTTT | CSVEGQYF
TRBJ1-5 | TRBV24-1 | once | TRBD1 | TGTGCCACCAGTGAATTAACGGGACAAGGGACAGTCGATCAGCCCCAGCATTTT | CATSELTGQGTVDQPQHF
TRBJ1-6 | TRBV9 | once | NA | TGTGCCAGCAGCGTATCCCAGGGTGCTAATTCACCCCTCCACTTT | CASSVSQGANSPLHF
TRBJ1-5 | TRBV19 | NA | TRBD1 | TGTGCCAGTGCACGGGGACAGGGGTCTAATAGCAATCAGCCCCAGCATTTT | CASARGQGSNSNQPQHF
TRBJ2-5 | TRBV10-3 | NA | NA | TGTGCCATCAAGCAGTCTAGCGAGGAGACCCAGTACTTC | CAIKQSSEETQYF
TRBJ1-2 | TRBV10-3 | NA | NA | TGTGCCATCAGTGACTCCCTCGGGACAAAGAATGGCTACACCTTC | CAISDSLGTKNGYTF
TRBJ2-3 | TRBV29-1 | NA | NA | TGCAGCGCAGAATGGCAGAATGCAGATACGCAGTATTTT | CSAEWQNADTQYF